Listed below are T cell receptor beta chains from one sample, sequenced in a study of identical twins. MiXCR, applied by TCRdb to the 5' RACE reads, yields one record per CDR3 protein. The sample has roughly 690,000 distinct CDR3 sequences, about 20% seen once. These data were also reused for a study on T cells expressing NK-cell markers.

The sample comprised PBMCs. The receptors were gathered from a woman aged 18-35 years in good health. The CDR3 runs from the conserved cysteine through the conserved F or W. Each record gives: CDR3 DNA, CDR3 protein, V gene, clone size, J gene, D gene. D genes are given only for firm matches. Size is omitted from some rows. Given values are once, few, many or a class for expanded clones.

CDR3 DNA: TGCAGTGCTAGAAATCAGCTAACAGGGTCCTACGAGCAGTACTTC
CDR3 protein: CSARNQLTGSYEQYF
V gene: TRBV20-1
clone size: many
J gene: TRBJ2-7
D gene: -

CDR3 DNA: TGCGCCAGTCGTCCGGCCGATGAGCAGTTCTTC
CDR3 protein: CASRPADEQFF
V gene: TRBV10-2
clone size: few
J gene: TRBJ2-1
D gene: -

CDR3 DNA: TGTGCCAGCAGTTACCTCGGACTAGCCAGCACAGATACGCAGTATTTT
CDR3 protein: CASSYLGLASTDTQYF
V gene: TRBV6-5
clone size: -
J gene: TRBJ2-3
D gene: TRBD2

CDR3 DNA: TGTGCCAGCAGCTTTCAAGGTCTAGCGGGGTACAATGAGCAGTTCTTC
CDR3 protein: CASSFQGLAGYNEQFF
V gene: TRBV7-2
clone size: few
J gene: TRBJ2-1
D gene: TRBD2

CDR3 DNA: TGTGCCAGCAGTTATAGAGAAGAAGAGACCCAGTACTTC
CDR3 protein: CASSYREEETQYF
V gene: TRBV12-3/TRBV12-4
clone size: -
J gene: TRBJ2-5
D gene: -

CDR3 DNA: TGCAGTGCTAGGGGTGATCCTGCGAGTGGGGAGACCCAGTACTTC
CDR3 protein: CSARGDPASGETQYF
V gene: TRBV20-1
clone size: many
J gene: TRBJ2-5
D gene: -

CDR3 DNA: TGTGCCAGTAGCCCACGGGAGGGTGGCTACACCTTC
CDR3 protein: CASSPREGGYTF
V gene: TRBV2
clone size: few
J gene: TRBJ1-2
D gene: -

CDR3 DNA: TGCAGTGCGCAGGGCAGGAGGGGTAACTCTGAAGCTTTCTTT
CDR3 protein: CSAQGRRGNSEAFF
V gene: TRBV20-1
clone size: -
J gene: TRBJ1-1
D gene: -

CDR3 DNA: TGTGCCAGCAGTGAAGGGTGGGCCTACAATGAGCAGTTCTTC
CDR3 protein: CASSEGWAYNEQFF
V gene: TRBV25-1
clone size: -
J gene: TRBJ2-1
D gene: -

CDR3 DNA: TGTGCCAGCAGCTCGGAATGGGGGGCGCAGTATTTT
CDR3 protein: CASSSEWGAQYF
V gene: TRBV7-2
clone size: -
J gene: TRBJ2-3
D gene: -

CDR3 DNA: TGCGCCAGCAGCTTGGATCAGGGAAAAGATACGCAGTATTTT
CDR3 protein: CASSLDQGKDTQYF
V gene: TRBV5-1
clone size: -
J gene: TRBJ2-3
D gene: -

CDR3 DNA: TGCGCCAGCAGTTGGCTAGCGGGAGGTTTTTCCCCCCTCTCCTACGAGCAGTACTTC
CDR3 protein: CASSWLAGGFSPLSYEQYF
V gene: TRBV5-1
clone size: many
J gene: TRBJ2-7
D gene: TRBD2

CDR3 DNA: TGTGCCAGCAGCTTAGACCGCCCCACGCAGTATTTT
CDR3 protein: CASSLDRPTQYF
V gene: TRBV7-9
clone size: -
J gene: TRBJ2-3
D gene: -

CDR3 DNA: TGCAGTGCTAGACGGTCAGGGACGGTCAATGAGCAGTTCTTC
CDR3 protein: CSARRSGTVNEQFF
V gene: TRBV20-1
clone size: -
J gene: TRBJ2-1
D gene: -

CDR3 DNA: TGTGCCAGCAGTTCTCCGCCGGGACAGGGGGGATTTGTTGAAGCTTTCTTT
CDR3 protein: CASSSPPGQGGFVEAFF
V gene: TRBV27
clone size: few
J gene: TRBJ1-1
D gene: TRBD1

CDR3 DNA: TGTGCCAGCAGGCCCATTAGCGGAGAGCAAGAGACCCAGTACTTC
CDR3 protein: CASRPISGEQETQYF
V gene: TRBV12-3/TRBV12-4
clone size: -
J gene: TRBJ2-5
D gene: -

CDR3 DNA: TGTGCCAGCAGCGAAGACCTACGGGCTCCGGCGAGGGCCACTGAAGCTTTCTTT
CDR3 protein: CASSEDLRAPARATEAFF
V gene: TRBV2
clone size: few
J gene: TRBJ1-1
D gene: -

CDR3 DNA: TGTGCCATCAGCGACACCGGGACAGGGAGTGGCTACACCTTC
CDR3 protein: CAISDTGTGSGYTF
V gene: TRBV10-3
clone size: -
J gene: TRBJ1-2
D gene: TRBD1

CDR3 DNA: TGTGCCAGCAGTTCGCGGGAGCAGGGAAGGCGCGAGCAGTACTTC
CDR3 protein: CASSSREQGRREQYF
V gene: TRBV12-3/TRBV12-4
clone size: few
J gene: TRBJ2-7
D gene: TRBD2

CDR3 DNA: TGTGCCAGCAGCGATCCCGGGACTAGCGGGAACCAAGAGACCCAGTACTTC
CDR3 protein: CASSDPGTSGNQETQYF
V gene: TRBV7-9
clone size: -
J gene: TRBJ2-5
D gene: TRBD2

CDR3 DNA: TGTGCCATCAGTGAGAACGTGATGAATGAGCAGTTCTTC
CDR3 protein: CAISENVMNEQFF
V gene: TRBV10-3
clone size: few
J gene: TRBJ2-1
D gene: -

CDR3 DNA: TGTGCCAGCAGTTTCGTGCTTACCAGCACAGATACGCAGTATTTT
CDR3 protein: CASSFVLTSTDTQYF
V gene: TRBV12-3/TRBV12-4
clone size: -
J gene: TRBJ2-3
D gene: -